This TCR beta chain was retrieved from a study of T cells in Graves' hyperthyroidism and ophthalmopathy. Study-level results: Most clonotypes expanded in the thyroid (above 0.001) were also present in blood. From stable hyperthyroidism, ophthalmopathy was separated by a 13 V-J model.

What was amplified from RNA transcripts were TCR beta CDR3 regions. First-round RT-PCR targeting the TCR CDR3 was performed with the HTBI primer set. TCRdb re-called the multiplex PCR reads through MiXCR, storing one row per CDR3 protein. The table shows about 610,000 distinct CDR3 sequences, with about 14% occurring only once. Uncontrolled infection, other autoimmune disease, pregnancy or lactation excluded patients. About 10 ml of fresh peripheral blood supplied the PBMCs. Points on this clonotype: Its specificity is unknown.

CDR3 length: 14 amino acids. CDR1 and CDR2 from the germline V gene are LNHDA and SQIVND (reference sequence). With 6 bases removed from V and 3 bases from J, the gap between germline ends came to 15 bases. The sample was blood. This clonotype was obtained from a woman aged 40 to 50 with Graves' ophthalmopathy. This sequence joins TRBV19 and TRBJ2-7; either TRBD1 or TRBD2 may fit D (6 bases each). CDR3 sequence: CASRMSGASYEQYF. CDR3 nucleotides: TGTGCCAGTAGAATGTCGGGGGCCAGCTACGAGCAGTACTTC.